Following are 22 T cell receptor beta chains from one sample sequenced in a study. Measured with immunoSEQ multiplex PCR; TCRdb has only the in-frame clones, and not every one. In the table there are some 68,000 clones, just over 90% of which are singletons. Sequencing was done on a sample of PBMCs. The receptors shown here come from a man in his forties or fifties with rheumatoid arthritis.

The chain couples TRBV7-6 to TRBJ2-6; D remains ambiguous. This CDR3 comprises 16 residues. Germline CDR1 SGHVS, CDR2 FNYEAQ. V was cut by 5 bases and J by 0 bases, with 11 bases left in between. The CDR3 loop is CASSHNGPSGANVLTF. The CDR3 DNA follows: TGTGCCAGCAGCCATAATGGGCCCTCTGGGGCCAACGTCCTGACTTTC.

The V call is TRBV7-2, the J call TRBJ1-5; D unresolved. Per the germline V gene, CDR1 is SGHTA and CDR2 is FQGNSA. V was shortened by 6 bases and J by 10 bases, with 16 bases between the two germline ends. The CDR3 has 13 amino acids. The CDR3 bases are TGTGCCAGCAGTCGGAGAGTGGAGGAACCCCAGCATTTT. Its protein is CASSRRVEEPQHF.

The CDR3 is CASSPTGRHEQYF. CDR3 DNA sequence: TGTGCCAGCAGCCCCACAGGGCGCCACGAGCAGTACTTC. The chain recombines TRBV7-3 with TRBJ2-7; tentative D call: TRBD1 (6 bases). Trimming left V 5 bases short and J 5 bases short, with 13 bases between. Germline V gene data show CDR1 as SGHTA and CDR2 as FQGTGA. The CDR3 totals 13 residues.

The chain uses TRBV18 and TRBJ1-3; 7 bases are shared with TRBD1. The CDR3 consists of 14 residues. Germline V gene sequence: CDR1 KGHSH, CDR2 LQKENI. V lost 5 bases and J lost 0; bases outside the gene matches: 1. The CDR3 is CASSRTGSGNTIYF. CDR3 bases: TGTGCCAGCTCAAGGACAGGCTCTGGAAACACCATATATTTT.

This chain connects TRBV7-9 to TRBJ1-6; no reliable D call. The CDR3 spans 16 residues. CDR1 is SEHNR and CDR2 is FQNEAQ in the germline V gene (reference sequence). V was trimmed by 3 bases and J by 7 bases, leaving 16 bases between them. CDR3 DNA sequence: TGTGCCAGCAGCTTGAGTACCGGGAGCTCGAATTCACCCCTCCACTTT. Its translation: CASSLSTGSSNSPLHF.

J is TRBJ1-2 and V is TRBV10-1; TRBD1 is a possible D gene (5 bases). The CDR3 runs 15 residues. Germline V gene lookup returns CDR1 WNHNN and CDR2 SYGVQD (reference sequence). Trimming shortened V by 0 bases and J by 5 bases, and 13 bases separated the two germline ends. In DNA form, the CDR3 reads TGCGCCAGCAGTGAGTCGCGGGACCCTCTTTATGGCTACACCTTC. Translating it yields CASSESRDPLYGYTF.

This chain links TRBV19 with TRBJ1-4; TRBD1 is a possible D gene (5 bases). This CDR3 contains 14 residues. Deletions cut 6 bases from V and 3 bases from J, with 11 bases between. The germline CDR1 and CDR2 sequences are LNHDA and SQIVND (reference sequence). CDR3 protein: CASRPTAANEKLFF. CDR3 in DNA: TGTGCCAGTAGACCGACAGCCGCTAATGAAAAACTGTTTTTT.

The chain employs TRBV3-1 (or the pseudogene TRBV3-2) and TRBJ1-1, with D tentatively TRBD1 (6 bases). This CDR3 is 11 amino acids long. Trimming removed 6 bases from V and 6 bases from J, with 8 bases in between. The germline gives CDR1 LGHDT, CDR2 YNNKEL (reference sequence). CDR3 DNA sequence: TGTGCCAGCAGAGGGGGGGCTGAAGCTTTCTTT. As protein: CASRGGAEAFF.

This chain connects TRBV4-3 to TRBJ1-4, with a weak D call TRBD1 (5 bases). CDR1 and CDR2 from the germline V gene are LGHNA and YSLEER. The CDR3 extends over 15 amino acids. Trimming pared 0 bases from V and 11 bases from J, leaving 16 bases between. The CDR3 DNA follows: TGCGCCAGCAGCCAAGATCTTCTTCCTGGGGGGAAACTGTTTTTT. Translation gives CASSQDLLPGGKLFF.

This sequence joins TRBV19 and TRBJ1-2; no definite D call. This CDR3 contains 16 residues. The V and J ends lost 0 bases and 0 bases respectively, with 11 bases between them. In germline, CDR1 is LNHDA, CDR2 SQIVND (reference sequence). CDR3 coding DNA: TGTGCCAGTAGTATAGACGGACGCCAGCCTAACTATGGCTACACCTTC. Translating it yields CASSIDGRQPNYGYTF.

This clone was counted once. The chain employs TRBV5-1 and TRBJ2-3; 8 bases agree with TRBD1. The ends lost 3 bases at V and 0 bases at J; junction bases unmatched: 6. The germline V gene has CDR1 SGHRS and CDR2 YFSETQ. The CDR3 length is 16 residues. The CDR3 reads CASSSPTGESTDTQYF. The CDR3 nucleotides are TGCGCCAGCAGCTCCCCGACAGGGGAAAGCACAGATACGCAGTATTTT.

This chain links TRBV18 with TRBJ2-5, with D uncertain. V lost 6 bases to trimming and J lost 0 bases, with 5 bases between them. Germline assignment: CDR1 KGHSH and CDR2 LQKENI. This CDR3 contains 12 residues. CDR3 bases: TGTGCCAGCTCTCTCTACCAAGAGACCCAGTACTTC. This gives the protein CASSLYQETQYF.

The chain recombines TRBV6-2 or TRBV6-3 with TRBJ1-5, with D possibly being TRBD1 (6 bases). This CDR3 has 18 amino acids. V lost 6 bases to trimming and J lost 0 bases, with 21 bases between them. The V gene's germline CDR1 is MNHEY and CDR2 SVGEGT. The CDR3 DNA reads TGTGCCAGCAGCCACCGACCAGGACAGAATAATAGCAATCAGCCCCAGCATTTT. It encodes CASSHRPGQNNSNQPQHF.

Only a few counts were recorded for this clone. The chain joins TRBV19 to TRBJ2-7; perhaps TRBD1 as D (6 bases). Trimming removed 6 bases at V and 2 bases at J, with 17 bases between. Germline values: CDR1 LNHDA, CDR2 SQIVND (reference sequence). The CDR3 has 15 residues. As DNA, the CDR3 is TGTGCCAGTAGCCGGACCGACAGGAGTCCCTACGAGCAGTACTTC. It translates to CASSRTDRSPYEQYF.

This clone has a single count. The chain has TRBV9 and TRBJ2-1; weak D call: TRBD2 (5 bases). The V end lost 0 bases, the J end lost 1 base, and 8 bases lay between the germline ends. The CDR3 loop spans 15 amino acids. From germline, CDR1 is SGDLS and CDR2 YYNGEE. The CDR3 reads CASSVGRGSYNEQFF. The CDR3 coding sequence is TGTGCCAGCAGCGTAGGTCGCGGGTCCTACAATGAGCAGTTCTTC.

The rearrangement joins TRBV28 to TRBJ1-6; D gene unclear. Per the germline V gene, CDR1 is MDHEN and CDR2 is SYDVKM. The CDR3 length is 14 residues. Trimming stripped 2 bases from V and 6 bases from J, with 8 bases between. CDR3 nucleotide sequence: TGTGCCAGCAGTTTACTAGAGCCTAATTCACCCCTCCACTTT. This gives the protein CASSLLEPNSPLHF.

The V and J genes are TRBV15 and TRBJ2-5, with TRBD2 matching 12 bases. V trimming: 1 base; J trimming: 4 bases; junction bases outside the gene matches: 10. The CDR3 has 18 residues. Germline values: CDR1 LNHNV, CDR2 YYDKDF (reference sequence). CDR3 in DNA: TGTGCCACCAGCAGAGTGCTAGCGGGAGGGCGATTGAGAGAGACCCAGTACTTC. As protein: CATSRVLAGGRLRETQYF.

The chain employs TRBV23-1 and TRBJ1-6; maybe TRBD1 (6 bases). TRBV23-1 is known as an ORF, though its function is uncertain. The V gene lost 3 bases and the J gene lost 4 bases, with 28 bases spanning the gap. CDR3 length: 21 residues. CDR3 protein: CASSQGPAPGHSHFYNSPLHF. CDR3 DNA sequence: TGCGCCAGCAGTCAGGGTCCTGCTCCGGGACACTCCCACTTTTATAATTCACCCCTCCACTTT.

This clone was observed a single time. This chain joins TRBV2 and TRBJ2-3, with D unresolved. Per germline, CDR1 SNHLY and CDR2 FYNNEI. V was pared by 3 bases and J by 6 bases, with 4 bases between. CDR3 length equals 11 residues. CDR3 coding DNA: TGTGCCAGCAGTGATCGGGATACGCAGTATTTT. Translating gives CASSDRDTQYF.

This chain connects TRBV28 to TRBJ1-1; no definite D call. CDR1 and CDR2 (germline): MDHEN, SYDVKM. This CDR3 spans 15 amino acids. V was trimmed by 5 bases and J by 5 bases, leaving 18 bases between them. CDR3 loop: CASSPSTYIGTEAFF. The DNA for the CDR3 is TGTGCCAGCAGTCCCTCGACCTACATCGGGACTGAAGCTTTCTTT.

The rearrangement uses TRBV7-9 and TRBJ2-1, with D perhaps being TRBD1 or TRBD2 (5 bases each). The ends were cut back, 0 bases at V and 3 bases at J, with 6 bases in the middle. Germline assignment: CDR1 SEHNR and CDR2 FQNEAQ (reference sequence). This CDR3 spans 14 amino acids. The CDR3 is CASSLAGDYNEQFF. CDR3 sequence (DNA): TGTGCCAGCAGCTTAGCGGGGGACTACAATGAGCAGTTCTTC.

The chain couples TRBV14 to TRBJ1-1; tentatively, D is TRBD1 (5 bases). The CDR3 is 14 amino acids. The V gene lost 1 base and the J gene lost 4 bases, with 10 bases spanning the gap. The germline V gene encodes CDR1 SGHDN and CDR2 FVKESK. CDR3 sequence reads: CASSQVGAGTEAFF. CDR3 nucleotide sequence: TGTGCCAGCAGCCAAGTAGGGGCAGGCACTGAAGCTTTCTTT.